A single sample is the source of the 13 T cell receptor beta chains below, sequenced in a study of early T cells in non-severe SARS-CoV-2 infection. From the 5' RACE reads, TCRdb called clonotypes with MiXCR, one entry per CDR3 protein. The data show fewer than 80,000 distinct CDR3 sequences, 10% to 15% seen once. The specimen sequenced was whole blood. Every receptor here comes from an adult who was a healthcare worker with PCR-confirmed SARS-CoV-2 infection or an uninfected control (not recorded which).

This clonotype was seen a few times. The chain employs TRBV9 and TRBJ2-1, with 12 bases lining up with TRBD2. The CDR3 extends over 20 amino acids. V lost 3 bases, J lost 3 bases, and 16 bases stayed unmatched. Germline CDR1 is SGDLS and CDR2 is YYNGEE. This chain's CDR3 is CASSALAGGPGKRVYNEQFF. In DNA form, the CDR3 reads TGTGCCAGCAGCGCCCTAGCGGGAGGGCCTGGAAAACGGGTCTACAATGAGCAGTTCTTC.

The V call is TRBV24-1, the J call TRBJ1-2; D unclear. The CDR3 sequence is 14 residues long. Germline-derived CDR1 and CDR2 are KGHDR and SFDVKD. V gave up 4 bases and J gave up 1 base, with 9 bases separating them. The CDR3 DNA sequence: TGTGCCACCAGTGAAGACGGAGTTAACTATGGCTACACCTTC. Translation: CATSEDGVNYGYTF.

To note about this clonotype: Germline is not matched at one junction end, which may reflect a read error. The gene calls are TRBV28 and TRBJ1-2, with 8 positions matching TRBD1. The CDR3 contains 14 residues. Germline values: CDR1 MDHEN, CDR2 SYDVKM. CDR3: CASSLYRGYYGYTF. CDR3 in DNA: TGTGCCAGCAGCTTATACAGGGGGTACTATGGCTACACCTTC.

This clonotype was counted once. The rearrangement links TRBV5-1 to TRBJ2-1; weak D call: TRBD2 (5 bases). Trimming left V 6 bases short and J 0 bases short, with 13 bases between. CDR1 and CDR2 from the germline V gene are SGHRS and YFSETQ. The CDR3 loop spans 15 amino acids. The CDR3 sequence: CASTSGSTSYNEQFF. As DNA, the CDR3 is TGCGCCAGCACTTCGGGGTCAACCTCCTACAATGAGCAGTTCTTC.

The sample holds many counts of this clonotype. This chain connects TRBV12-3 or TRBV12-4 to TRBJ1-4, with TRBD1 identical over 8 bases. There are 15 residues in the CDR3. With V trimmed by 6 bases and J by 4 bases, 7 bases remained unmatched. CDR3 protein: CASSPRTGYNEKLFF. The CDR3 nucleotides are TGTGCCAGCAGCCCTAGGACAGGGTATAATGAAAAACTGTTTTTT.

This clonotype was seen only a few times. The CDR3 region is CASSRGGQGNTEAFF. The CDR3 DNA follows: TGTGCCAGCTCACGAGGTGGACAGGGGAACACTGAAGCTTTCTTT. V usage is TRBV18 and J usage is TRBJ1-1; 8 bases are shared with TRBD1. CDR3 length equals 15 residues. CDR1 and CDR2 from the germline V gene are KGHSH and LQKENI. The V gene end was trimmed by 4 bases and the J gene end by 1 base; junction bases not matched to a gene: 5.

This clonotype was seen repeatedly, ten times or more. The J gene is TRBJ2-5, the V gene TRBV27, with 10 bases matching TRBD2. There are 16 residues in the CDR3. V lost 6 bases and J lost 2; bases outside the gene matches: 9. From germline, CDR1 is MNHEY and CDR2 SMNVEV (reference sequence). The CDR3 DNA reads TGTGCCAGCAGCCCGTTACTAGCGGGACCTCAAGAGACCCAGTACTTC. Translated: CASSPLLAGPQETQYF.

This clonotype was observed at least ten times. This chain connects TRBV28 to TRBJ1-1; the D is unclear. Looked up from germline, CDR1 is MDHEN and CDR2 is SYDVKM. The CDR3 has 14 amino acids. V was trimmed by 3 bases and J by 1 base, leaving 9 bases between them. The CDR3: CASSFFSGNTEAFF. The DNA for the CDR3 is TGTGCCAGCAGTTTCTTTTCTGGGAACACTGAAGCTTTCTTT.

This clonotype appeared a few times. The chain recombines TRBV28 with TRBJ2-3; unclear D gene. The CDR3 extends over 12 amino acids. Per the germline V gene, CDR1 is MDHEN and CDR2 is SYDVKM. V lost 1 base to trimming and J lost 4 bases, with 3 bases between them. The CDR3 spells CASSLLSDTQYF. The CDR3 nucleotides read TGTGCCAGCAGTTTATTATCAGATACGCAGTATTTT.

This sequence joins TRBV12-3 or TRBV12-4 and TRBJ2-2; D perhaps matches TRBD2 (5 bases). V was cut by 3 bases and J by 6 bases, with 11 bases left in between. The CDR3 is 14 residues long. The CDR3, as DNA: TGTGCCAGCAGTTTCATGAGGGTGGCCGGGGAGCTGTTTTTT. Protein sequence: CASSFMRVAGELFF.

The CDR3 nucleotides are TGCAGTGCTAGTAGGACCGGGGAGCTGTTTTTT. It codes for CSASRTGELFF. The chain links TRBV20-1 to TRBJ2-2; no reliable D call. There are 11 residues in the CDR3. Germline V gene data show CDR1 as DFQATT and CDR2 as SNEGSKA (reference sequence). Trimming removed 3 bases at V and 5 bases at J, with 4 bases between.

This clonotype occurred a few times. V gene TRBV6-1 combines with J gene TRBJ2-7; D gene unclear. Per the germline V gene, CDR1 is MNHNS and CDR2 is SASEGT. The ends were cut back, 8 bases at V and 2 bases at J, with 13 bases in the middle. The CDR3 spans 13 residues. The CDR3 coding sequence is TGTGCCAGCCTCCAAGGCGAGACCTACGAGCAGTACTTC. Its translation: CASLQGETYEQYF.

This clonotype has only a few counts. V is TRBV12-3 or TRBV12-4 and J is TRBJ1-1; 9 bases map to TRBD1. The CDR3 is 17 residues long. Trimming cost V 6 bases and J 2 bases; bases outside gene matches: 13. The DNA for the CDR3 is TGTGCCAGCAGCCCTACAGGGGGCGAAATCGGAAACACTGAAGCTTTCTTT. Translating gives CASSPTGGEIGNTEAFF.